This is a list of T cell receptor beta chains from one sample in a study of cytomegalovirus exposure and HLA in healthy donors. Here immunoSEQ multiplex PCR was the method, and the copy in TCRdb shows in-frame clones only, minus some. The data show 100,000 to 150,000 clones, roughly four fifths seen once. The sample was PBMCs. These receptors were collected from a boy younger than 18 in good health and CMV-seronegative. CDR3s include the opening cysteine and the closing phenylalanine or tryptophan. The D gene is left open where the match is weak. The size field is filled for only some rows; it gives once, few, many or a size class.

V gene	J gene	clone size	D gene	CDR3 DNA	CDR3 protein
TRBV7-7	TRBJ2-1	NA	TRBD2	TGTGCCAGCAGCTTAGCAGCGGGACCAAGAAATGAGCAGTTCTTC	CASSLAAGPRNEQFF
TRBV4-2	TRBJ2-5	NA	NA	TGTGCCAGCAGCCAAGATAGGGGGTTAAAGTACTTC	CASSQDRGLKYF
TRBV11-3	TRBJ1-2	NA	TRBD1	TGTGCCAGCAGCTTAAGGGACAGGGCGAGTGGCTACACCTTC	CASSLRDRASGYTF
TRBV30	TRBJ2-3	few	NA	TGTGCCTGGAGCGTCCGGGGCACAGATACGCAGTATTTT	CAWSVRGTDTQYF
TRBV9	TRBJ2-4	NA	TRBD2	TGTGCCAGCAGCGTAGCCAGTAGCGGGAGAGCCAAAAACATTCAGTACTTC	CASSVASSGRAKNIQYF
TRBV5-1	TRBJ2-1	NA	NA	TGCGCCAGCAGCTGGGCCCCCCCCACAAGCTCCTACAATGAGCAGTTCTTC	CASSWAPPTSSYNEQFF
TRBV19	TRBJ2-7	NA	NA	TGTGCCAGTAGTGACGGGAGTCCTCACGAGCAGTACTTC	CASSDGSPHEQYF
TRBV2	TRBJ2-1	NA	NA	TGTGCCAGCAGTGAACGAGCCCAGTGGGCCAAGGAGCAGTTCTTC	CASSERAQWAKEQFF
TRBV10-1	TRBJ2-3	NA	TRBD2	TGCGCCAGCGGGGAAAGGCGGGAGTGCCCCTATACGAATTGGACGCAGTATTTT	CASGERRECPYTNWTQYF
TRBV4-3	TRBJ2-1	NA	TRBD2	TGCGCCAGCAGCCCCCGGCGGACTAGCGGGAGAGGTGAGCAGTTCTTC	CASSPRRTSGRGEQFF
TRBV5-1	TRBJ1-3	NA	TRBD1	TGCGCCAGCGGGACAGGGATAGCTGGAAACACCATATATTTT	CASGTGIAGNTIYF
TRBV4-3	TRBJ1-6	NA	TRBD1	TGCGCCAGCAGCCTGGGACAGCCTTCCGATTCACCCCTCCACTTT	CASSLGQPSDSPLHF
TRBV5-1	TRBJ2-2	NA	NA	TGCGCCAGCAGCCCGGGGGCCTGGGGGGGCGATCGTACCGGGGAGCTGTTTTTT	CASSPGAWGGDRTGELFF
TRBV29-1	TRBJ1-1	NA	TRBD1	TGCAGCGTCCTTGGTGGACAGGGGATGAACACTGAAGCTTCCTTT	CSVLGGQGMNTEASF
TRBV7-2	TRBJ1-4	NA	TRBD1	TGTGCCAGCAGCAATCCGCTCGGGGGACAGGGCCCTCGAAAACTGTTTTTT	CASSNPLGGQGPRKLFF
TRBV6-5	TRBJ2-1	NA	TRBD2	TGTGCCAGCAGGCCCGGGACTAGCGGTTACAATGAGCAGTTCTTC	CASRPGTSGYNEQFF
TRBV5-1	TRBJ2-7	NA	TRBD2	TGCGCCAGCAGCTCTCTAGCGGGAGGCCCGGGAGGACGTGTCCACGAGCAGTACTTC	CASSSLAGGPGGRVHEQYF
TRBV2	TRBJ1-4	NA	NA	TGTGCCAGCAGTGCCGGGACTCCGCATGAAAAACTGTTTTTT	CASSAGTPHEKLFF
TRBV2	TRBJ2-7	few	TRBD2	TGTGCCAGCAGTGAGGGAGCGGGAGGGCCGGGGGAGCAGTACTTC	CASSEGAGGPGEQYF
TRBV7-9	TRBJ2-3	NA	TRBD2	TGTGCCAGCAGCTCCCGACTAGCGGGGACCACAGATACGCAGTATTTT	CASSSRLAGTTDTQYF
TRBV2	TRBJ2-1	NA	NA	TGTGCCAGCAGTGATCGGGATTTGGATGAGCAGTTCTTC	CASSDRDLDEQFF
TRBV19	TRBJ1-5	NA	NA	TGTGCCAGTGCTTGGGGGGGGGCTGGCCAGCCCCAGCATTTT	CASAWGGAGQPQHF
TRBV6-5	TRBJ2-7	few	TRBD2	TGTGCCAGCAGCCGTACTAGCGCCGAGCAGTACTTC	CASSRTSAEQYF
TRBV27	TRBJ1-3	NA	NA	TGTGCCAGCAGTTTATTGGGGGGGGCTGGAAACACCATATATTTT	CASSLLGGAGNTIYF
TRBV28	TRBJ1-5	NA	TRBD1	TGTGCCAGCAGTTTACAGGGGGCCAACCAGCATTTT	CASSLQGANQHF
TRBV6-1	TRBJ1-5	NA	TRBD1	TGTGCCAGCAGTGAGACAGGGCGGGGACAGCCCCAGCATTTT	CASSETGRGQPQHF
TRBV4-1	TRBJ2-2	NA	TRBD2	TGCGCCAGCAGCCAAGGGGTATTAACGACGGGAGGTACCGGGGAGCTGTTTTTT	CASSQGVLTTGGTGELFF
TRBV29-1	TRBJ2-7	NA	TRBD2	TGCAGCGTTGTCCCTAGCGGGTGGGGGGACGAGCAGTACTTC	CSVVPSGWGDEQYF
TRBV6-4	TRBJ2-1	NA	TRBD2	TGTGCCAGCAGTGACGAGGGGACTAGCGGGAGCGATGAGCAGTTCTTC	CASSDEGTSGSDEQFF
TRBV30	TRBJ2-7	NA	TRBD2	TGTGCCTGGAGTACTAGCGGTTACTACTCCTACGAGCAGTACTTC	CAWSTSGYYSYEQYF
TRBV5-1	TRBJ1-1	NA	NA	TGCGCCAGCAGCTTAGATCAGATGACTGAAGCTTTCTTT	CASSLDQMTEAFF
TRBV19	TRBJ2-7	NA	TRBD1	TGTGCCAGTAGCAGGACAGGGGCCGAGCAGTACTTC	CASSRTGAEQYF
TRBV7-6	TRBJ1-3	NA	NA	TGTGCCAGCAGCTTAGACAGACGCTCTGGAAACACCATATATTTT	CASSLDRRSGNTIYF
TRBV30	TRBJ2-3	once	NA	TGTGCCAGTTCTATCCTGACAGATACGCAGTATTTT	CASSILTDTQYF
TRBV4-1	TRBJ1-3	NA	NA	TGCGCCAGCAGCCAAGATCTAAAGGGAGCAGGCTTCCCGAGCTCTGGAAACACCATATATTTT	CASSQDLKGAGFPSSGNTIYF
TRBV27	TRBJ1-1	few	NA	TGTGCCAGCAGTCGAGATTCGAACACTGAAGCTTTCTTT	CASSRDSNTEAFF
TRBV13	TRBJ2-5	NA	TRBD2	TGTGCCAGCAACTCCCCCCGGGAGCGGGGGGAGACCCAGTACTTC	CASNSPRERGETQYF
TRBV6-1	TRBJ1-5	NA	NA	TGTGCCAGCAGTGGACAAGATTATCAGCCCCAGCATTTT	CASSGQDYQPQHF
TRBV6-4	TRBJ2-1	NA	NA	TGTGCCGGGAGAGTGACGACCCCCTACAATGAGCAGTTCTTC	CAGRVTTPYNEQFF
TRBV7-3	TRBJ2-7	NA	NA	TGTGCCAGCAGCTTCTCAGGCGGGGACTCCTACGAGCAGTACTTC	CASSFSGGDSYEQYF
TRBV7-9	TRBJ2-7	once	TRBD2	TGTGCCAGCAGCTCAACGACTAGCGGAGGCTCCGAGCAGTACTTC	CASSSTTSGGSEQYF
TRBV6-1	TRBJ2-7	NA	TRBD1	TGTGCCGTTCAAAGGGACAGGGGGCAGGTTTACGAGCAGTACTTC	CAVQRDRGQVYEQYF